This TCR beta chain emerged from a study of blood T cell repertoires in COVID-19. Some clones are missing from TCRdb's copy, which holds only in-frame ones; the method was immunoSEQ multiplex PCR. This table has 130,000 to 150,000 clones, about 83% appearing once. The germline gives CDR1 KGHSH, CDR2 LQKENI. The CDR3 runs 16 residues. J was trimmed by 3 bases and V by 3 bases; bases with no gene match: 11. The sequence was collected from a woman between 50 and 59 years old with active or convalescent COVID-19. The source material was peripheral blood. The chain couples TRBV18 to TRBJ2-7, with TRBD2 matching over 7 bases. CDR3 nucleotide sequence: TGTGCCAGCTCACCCGAGCTCCGGGACTACCTCTACGAGCAGTACTTC. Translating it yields CASSPELRDYLYEQYF.